Below, one T cell receptor beta chain is given with its context. This sample is drawn from a study of blood T cell repertoires in COVID-19. Repertoires were generated with immunoSEQ multiplex PCR, while TCRdb's copy carries only in-frame clones and drops some. Of 130,000 to 150,000 clones in the sample, approximately 81% are singletons; the top ten hold about 7.5%. The receptor comes from a human donor in a cohort sampled during active COVID-19. Specimen: peripheral blood.

CDR3 sequence (DNA): TGTGCCACCAGCAGAGAAAGTCGGTTTTCTGCTTTCTTT. Translation: CATSRESRFSAFF. This chain joins TRBV15 and TRBJ1-1; D unclear. The V gene's germline CDR1 is LNHNV and CDR2 YYDKDF (reference sequence). Trimming removed 0 bases from V and 11 bases from J, with 13 bases in between. This CDR3 has 13 residues.